A selection of T cell receptor beta chains follows, all from one sample in a study of CD8 T cells in Susac syndrome. TCRdb independently ran MiXCR on the immunoSEQ multiplex PCR reads; one entry per CDR3 protein. The sample shows about 210,000 distinct CDR3 sequences, about 94% of them seen only once. Sequenced: CD4+ T cells from PBMCs. The receptor set was obtained from a human donor in good health. Both conserved end residues are part of each CDR3. Fields, in order: D gene, clone size, J gene, V gene, CDR3 protein, CDR3 DNA. The D gene is left open where the match is weak. For some rows the clone size is stated as once, few or many, or as a class when expanded; others skip it.

-,-,TRBJ2-1,TRBV9,CASSVGPVSYNEQFF,TGTGCCAGCAGCGTAGGTCCCGTCTCCTACAATGAGCAGTTCTTC
-,-,TRBJ1-2,TRBV6-2/TRBV6-3,CASTFTRQANYGYTF,TGTGCCAGCACCTTTACTCGCCAGGCTAACTATGGCTACACCTTC
-,-,TRBJ1-2,TRBV7-2,CASSLAPLYGYTF,TGTGCCAGCAGCTTAGCTCCCCTGTATGGCTACACCTTC
-,-,TRBJ1-6,TRBV4-2,CASSQDFQQNSPLHF,TGTGCCAGCAGCCAAGATTTCCAGCAAAATTCACCCCTCCACTTT
TRBD1,-,TRBJ1-2,TRBV5-1,CASSPDRFGYTF,TGCGCCAGCAGCCCGGACAGGTTTGGCTACACCTTC
-,-,TRBJ2-1,TRBV29-1,CSGRSSYNEQFF,TGCAGCGGGCGGAGCTCCTACAATGAGCAGTTCTTC
-,-,TRBJ1-2,TRBV20-1,CSALQGIYGYTF,TGCAGTGCTTTACAGGGAATCTATGGCTACACCTTC
TRBD1,-,TRBJ1-5,TRBV6-6,CASSLGTGRFHQPQHF,TGTGCCAGCAGCCTCGGGACAGGGAGATTCCATCAGCCCCAGCATTTT
TRBD1,-,TRBJ2-3,TRBV3-1,CASRPRTGWGTDTQYF,TGTGCCAGCAGACCCCGGACAGGGTGGGGCACAGATACGCAGTATTTT
TRBD2,-,TRBJ2-7,TRBV30,CGTSGGLSSYEQYF,TGCGGGACTAGCGGGGGGCTGAGCTCCTACGAGCAGTACTTC
-,-,TRBJ1-1,TRBV29-1,CSVEPVSGAEAFF,TGCAGCGTTGAACCCGTTTCGGGAGCTGAAGCTTTCTTT
-,-,TRBJ2-3,TRBV18,CASSRDSPLLDTQYF,TGTGCCAGCTCACGGGACTCCCCCTTATTGGATACGCAGTATTTT
TRBD1,-,TRBJ1-2,TRBV30,CAWSFLPGQGRRDYGYTF,TGTGCCTGGAGTTTTCTCCCGGGACAGGGGCGAAGGGACTATGGCTACACCTTC
-,few,TRBJ1-5,TRBV19,CASSIGVGNQPQHF,TGTGCCAGTAGTATCGGAGTGGGCAATCAGCCCCAGCATTTT
-,-,TRBJ2-1,TRBV15,CATSRIYNEQFF,TGTGCCACCAGCAGGATATACAATGAGCAGTTCTTC
TRBD1,-,TRBJ2-1,TRBV6-7,CASHRQGALNEQFF,TGTGCCAGCCACCGACAGGGAGCACTGAATGAGCAGTTCTTC
TRBD2,-,TRBJ2-7,TRBV3-1,CASSRTRGSPYEQYF,TGTGCCAGCAGCCGAACGCGGGGGTCACCCTACGAGCAGTACTTC
-,-,TRBJ2-7,TRBV28,CASSFTLYEQYF,TGTGCCAGCAGTTTCACCCTTTACGAGCAGTACTTC
TRBD1,once,TRBJ1-1,TRBV29-1,CSVAMDREAFF,TGCAGCGTTGCCATGGACAGGGAAGCTTTCTTT
-,-,TRBJ1-1,TRBV5-1,CASSLGGTSNTEAFF,TGCGCCAGCAGTTTGGGAGGGACGTCCAACACTGAAGCTTTCTTT
TRBD1,-,TRBJ2-3,TRBV6-2/TRBV6-3,CASTFGTGYSDTQYF,TGTGCCAGCACCTTTGGGACAGGGTACTCCGATACGCAGTATTTT
TRBD1,-,TRBJ1-6,TRBV11-2,CASSLVDRGNSPLHF,TGTGCCAGCAGCTTAGTGGACAGGGGGAATTCACCCCTCCACTTT
-,-,TRBJ2-2,TRBV5-6,CASSLVPVGAGELFF,TGTGCCAGCAGCTTGGTACCGGTCGGAGCCGGGGAGCTGTTTTTT
TRBD1,-,TRBJ1-2,TRBV30,CAWTRGQYYGYTF,TGTGCCTGGACCAGGGGGCAGTACTATGGCTACACCTTC